This record covers a single T cell receptor (beta chain). The target antigen is unknown. With a J-beta primer mix and a sample-barcoded 5' primer, a second PCR ran roughly 7 to 11 cycles. TCRdb reanalysed the 5' RACE reads using MiXCR and keeps one entry per CDR3 protein. This table holds approximately 490,000 distinct CDR3 sequences, around 24% found once. The sample originates from a study of blood T cells in healthy people across ages. Germline-derived CDR1 and CDR2 are LGHDT and YNNKEL (reference sequence). The CDR3 totals 15 residues. The V end was cut by 0 bases, the J end by 3 bases, with 10 bases between. Study-wide points: Donors of long life had a larger count of naive CD4+ cells and greater diversity than aged donors.

These data also formed part of another study, on T cells of mothers and their children.

The chain employs TRBV3-1 and TRBJ2-3; no reliable D call. Input material: blood. This receptor was taken from a boy between 10 and 17 years old in good health. CDR3 sequence: CASSQDWAATDTQYF. Written as DNA, the CDR3 is TGTGCCAGCAGCCAAGATTGGGCAGCGACAGATACGCAGTATTTT.